One sample yielded the 15 T cell receptor beta chains listed below, sequenced in a study of identical twins. TCRdb ran MiXCR on the 5' RACE reads and lists one entry per CDR3 protein. This table holds some 560,000 distinct CDR3 sequences, roughly 9.9% found once. Separately, the same data were catalogued under a study of yellow fever vaccine responses in identical twins.

Sequenced input: PBMCs. All receptors derive from a woman aged 18-29 years in good health.

This chain uses TRBV12-3 or TRBV12-4 with TRBJ2-7; D is tentatively TRBD1 or TRBD2 (5 bases each). Trimming took off 3 bases at V and 6 bases at J, with 15 bases between the two ends. This CDR3 has 14 residues. The CDR3 nucleotides read TGTGCCAGCAGTTTTCGGCTGCTGGGGGTCGAGCAGTACTTC. Its translation is CASSFRLLGVEQYF.

The chain employs TRBV20-1 and TRBJ2-7, with D perhaps TRBD2 (5 bases). Trimming pared 6 bases from V and 4 bases from J, leaving 22 bases between. This CDR3 has 15 residues. Germline CDR1 DFQATT, CDR2 SNEGSKA (reference sequence). The CDR3 protein is CSALALASPWYEQYF. The CDR3 nucleotides read TGCAGTGCCCTAGCCCTAGCTAGTCCCTGGTACGAGCAGTACTTC.

In this sample, this clonotype turned up a few times. The chain links TRBV29-1 to TRBJ1-3, with a tentative D call TRBD1 (5 bases). CDR3 size: 13 residues. Trimming left V 3 bases short and J 2 bases short, with 8 bases between. Germline V CDR1 and CDR2: SQVTM, ANQGSEA. The DNA of the CDR3 is TGCAGCGTTGACGGACAAACTGGAAACACCATATATTTT. It yields the protein CSVDGQTGNTIYF.

V gene TRBV5-1 combines with J gene TRBJ2-6; D ambiguous. CDR1 and CDR2 from the germline V gene are SGHRS and YFSETQ. V gave up 4 bases and J gave up 1 base, with 9 bases separating them. There are 15 residues in the CDR3. The CDR3 sequence is CASSATPSGANVLTF. CDR3 nucleotide sequence: TGCGCCAGCAGCGCGACACCTTCTGGGGCCAACGTCCTGACTTTC.

This clonotype was counted a few times. The chain recombines TRBV7-2 with TRBJ2-2; D is perhaps TRBD2 (5 bases). CDR3 size: 14 residues. Germline lookup yields CDR1 SGHTA and CDR2 FQGNSA. V was cut by 5 bases and J by 4 bases, with 11 bases left in between. CDR3 residues: CASSLLRVTGELFF. The CDR3 DNA sequence: TGTGCCAGCAGCCTACTGCGGGTCACCGGGGAGCTGTTTTTT. The full variable domain, completed using reference TRBV7-2 and TRBJ2-2, is GAGVSQSPSNKVTEKGKDVELRCDPISGHTALYWYRQSLGQGLEFLIYFQGNSAPDKSGLPSDRFSAERTGGSVSTLTIQRTQQEDSAVYLCASSLLRVTGELFFGEGSRLTVL.

This clonotype was counted at least ten times. The rearrangement links TRBV7-9 to TRBJ2-7; tentative D call: TRBD1 (6 bases). CDR1 and CDR2 from the germline V gene are SEHNR and FQNEAQ (reference sequence). The V and J ends lost 5 bases and 6 bases respectively, with 20 bases between them. CDR3 length: 15 amino acids. The DNA of the CDR3 is TGTGCCAGCAGCCCCACCGGCGCAGGGGCGGTCGAGCAGTACTTC. Protein sequence: CASSPTGAGAVEQYF.

This clonotype was counted many times. The genes are TRBV2 and TRBJ2-3; perhaps D is TRBD1 or TRBD2 (7 bases each). Trimming shortened V by 6 bases and J by 5 bases, and 21 bases separated the two germline ends. This CDR3 region has 16 residues. Germline V gene data show CDR1 as SNHLY and CDR2 as FYNNEI. The CDR3 region is CASRQRGGGRGDTQYF. Written as DNA, the CDR3 is TGTGCCAGCAGGCAAAGAGGGGGCGGGAGAGGAGATACGCAGTATTTT.

This chain uses TRBV28 with TRBJ2-5; D unresolved. The CDR3 is 17 residues long. The germline V gene encodes CDR1 MDHEN and CDR2 SYDVKM. V lost 8 bases and J 5 bases, leaving 27 bases between the germline ends. The CDR3 region is CASATVARSPAGETQYF. In DNA form, the CDR3 reads TGTGCCAGCGCTACAGTGGCAAGGTCGCCCGCCGGCGAGACCCAGTACTTC.

This chain links TRBV11-3 with TRBJ2-7, with D uncertain. Trimming removed 5 bases from V and 0 bases from J, with 11 bases in between. The germline gives CDR1 SGHNT, CDR2 YENEEA. The CDR3 extends over 14 amino acids. Here the CDR3 reads CASSPDRASYEQYF. In DNA, the CDR3 is TGTGCCAGCAGCCCAGACCGGGCCTCCTACGAGCAGTACTTC.

This clonotype has just a few counts. The genes are TRBV14 and TRBJ2-1, with 8 bases that match TRBD2. The germline gives CDR1 SGHDN, CDR2 FVKESK. This CDR3 comprises 15 residues. V was pared by 4 bases and J by 7 bases, with 9 bases of the junction left unmatched. The CDR3 loop reads CASSPRGGRENEQFF. CDR3 nucleotide sequence: TGTGCCAGCAGCCCACGGGGGGGCCGGGAAAATGAGCAGTTCTTC.

The rearrangement links TRBV20-1 to TRBJ2-1; D is uncertain. Germline V lookup: CDR1 DFQATT, CDR2 SNEGSKA (reference sequence). The CDR3 is 14 amino acids. V shed 3 bases and J shed 0 bases, with 9 bases lying between them. The CDR3 reads CSASGKSSYNEQFF. The DNA of the CDR3 is TGCAGTGCTAGCGGAAAAAGCTCCTACAATGAGCAGTTCTTC.

This clonotype came up a few times. The chain couples TRBV12-3 or TRBV12-4 to TRBJ1-2; 12 positions agree with TRBD1. The CDR3 contains 15 residues. With 5 bases clipped from V and 4 bases from J, the junction kept 5 bases outside the gene matches. DNA of the CDR3: TGTGCCAGCAGTAGTCGGGACAGGGGGCCCTATGGCTACACCTTC. This codes for CASSSRDRGPYGYTF.

This clonotype was seen ten or more times. This chain uses TRBV6-2 or TRBV6-3 with TRBJ1-5, with D unclear. This CDR3 has 14 residues. V was pared by 6 bases and J by 3 bases, with 12 bases between. Germline V lookup: CDR1 MNHEY, CDR2 SVGEGT. The CDR3 DNA reads TGTGCCAGCAGAGGGTCGATGGCCAATCAGCCCCAGCATTTT. It translates to CASRGSMANQPQHF.

This clonotype was observed a handful of times. This chain joins TRBV20-1 and TRBJ1-5; weak D call: TRBD1 (5 bases). With 2 bases removed from V and 6 bases from J, the gap between germline ends came to 11 bases. The V gene's germline CDR1 is DFQATT and CDR2 SNEGSKA (reference sequence). The length of the CDR3 is 13 residues. CDR3 sequence: CSARQTVSQPQHF. The DNA of the CDR3 is TGCAGTGCTAGACAGACAGTAAGTCAGCCCCAGCATTTT.

There are many counts of this clonotype. V is TRBV13 and J is TRBJ2-3; 13 bases fit TRBD2. V was clipped by 1 base and J by 11 bases; unmatched bases: 3. The CDR3 runs to 14 residues. The germline CDR1 and CDR2 sequences are PRHDT and FYEKMQ (reference sequence). The CDR3 reads CASSLETSGGRQYF. CDR3 in DNA: TGTGCCAGCAGCTTAGAGACTAGCGGGGGGAGGCAGTATTTT.